The rows below give T cell receptor beta chains drawn from one sample of a study of regulatory T cells in long-lasting Graves disease. In TCRdb, the multiplex PCR reads were re-called with MiXCR into one record per CDR3 protein. The sample yields around 420,000 distinct CDR3 sequences, about a sixth seen once. Source: peripheral blood mononuclear cells (PBMCs), taken at new diagnosis, from a patient treated with antithyroid drugs. The receptors come from a female donor with Graves disease. Each CDR3 is given with its conserved first and last residue. A D gene is named only where the DNA matches it firmly. Expanded clones get a size class; other rows say once, few or many, or leave the size out.

clone size	V gene	J gene	D gene	CDR3 DNA	CDR3 protein
many	TRBV5-1	TRBJ1-1	NA	TGCGCCAGCAGCTTATCAGGGGAGGGCACTGAAGCTTTCTTT	CASSLSGEGTEAFF
many	TRBV3-1	TRBJ2-7	NA	TGTGCCAGCAGCCAAGATCCGTTCGGGGGCGAGCAGTACTTC	CASSQDPFGGEQYF
many	TRBV2	TRBJ2-7	NA	TGTGCCAGCAGTGAGCTGGGTCTGTTCTACGAGCAGTACTTC	CASSELGLFYEQYF
many	TRBV9	TRBJ2-5	TRBD2	TGTGCCAGCAGCGCTAGCGGGGGGGACCAAGAGACCCAGTACTTC	CASSASGGDQETQYF
NA	TRBV7-2	TRBJ2-3	TRBD2	TGTGCCAGCAGTTCGGACACTAGCGGTTGGGGGGATACGCAGTATTTT	CASSSDTSGWGDTQYF
NA	TRBV11-3	TRBJ1-4	NA	TGTGCCAGCAGCTTAGATCTCGGGACATCTAATGAAAAACTGTTTTTT	CASSLDLGTSNEKLFF
NA	TRBV5-1	TRBJ2-7	NA	TGCGCCAGCGAACGGGACGGAAGCTCCTACGAGCAGTACTTC	CASERDGSSYEQYF
few	TRBV29-1	TRBJ1-1	NA	TGCAGCGTTGAATTTCGGTTGGCCCGAGGTGAAGCTTTCTTT	CSVEFRLARGEAFF
many	TRBV28	TRBJ1-2	NA	TGTGCCAGCAGTTTATGGATCGCCTTTGGGGGCTACACCTTC	CASSLWIAFGGYTF
many	TRBV19	TRBJ1-3	NA	TGTGCCAGTAGTATAAGGAGAGGACGGACGCTCTCTGGAAACACCATATATTTT	CASSIRRGRTLSGNTIYF
NA	TRBV28	TRBJ2-1	TRBD2	TGTGCCAGCAGTCAAAGCGGGAGGGCCGCCTACGAGCAGTTCTTC	CASSQSGRAAYEQFF
many	TRBV6-5	TRBJ1-5	TRBD1	TGTGCCAGCAGTTGCCTCCTTAGACAGGGGGCCCAGCCCCAGCATTTT	CASSCLLRQGAQPQHF
many	TRBV5-6	TRBJ2-1	NA	TGTGCCAGCAGCTTAGGCCGACAGAACCTCTACAATGAGCAGTTCTTC	CASSLGRQNLYNEQFF
NA	TRBV15	TRBJ2-1	NA	TGTGCCACCAGCAGCTTCCCGGGGAGGACAGAAGAGCAGTTCTTC	CATSSFPGRTEEQFF
NA	TRBV2	TRBJ2-7	TRBD2	TGTGCCAGCAGTCCGAGGTCGGGGGGAACCTACGAGCAGTACTTC	CASSPRSGGTYEQYF
NA	TRBV7-2	TRBJ2-2	TRBD2	TGTGCCAGCAGCCGAAATCTAGCGGGAGGGCGTCCCACCGGGGAGCTGTTTTTT	CASSRNLAGGRPTGELFF
NA	TRBV4-1	TRBJ2-3	NA	TGCGCCAGCAGCCAAAGCGGCCATCTAGCTGCTACGCAGTATTTT	CASSQSGHLAATQYF
many	TRBV27	TRBJ1-5	NA	TGTGCCACCCGAAGACAGGACAATCAGCCCCAGCATTTT	CATRRQDNQPQHF
few	TRBV18	TRBJ1-2	NA	TGTGCCAGCTCACCAACGGGTGGGACTGCCTATGGCTACACCTTC	CASSPTGGTAYGYTF
few	TRBV20-1	TRBJ1-1	NA	TGCAGCTGTCAGAGCACTGAAGCTTTCTTT	CSCQSTEAFF